This T cell receptor beta chain originates from a study of early T cells in non-severe SARS-CoV-2 infection. Study overall: Sequencing of bulk RNA from unsorted whole blood was done, without chain pairing.

V was trimmed by 6 bases and J by 0 bases, leaving 11 bases between them. Germline V gives CDR1 MGHDK, CDR2 SYGVNS. The CDR3 spans 14 residues. Individual cDNA molecules were tagged with unique molecular identifiers, the study reported. MiXCR was run by TCRdb on the 5' RACE reads, yielding one entry per CDR3 protein. The table has tens of thousands of distinct CDR3 sequences, about 11% seen once. On this clonotype itself: Its specificity is unknown.

The study's findings and limits: VDJdb matching, biased toward anti-spike CD8 responses, missed private and CD4 specificities.

This clonotype was obtained from an adult who was a healthcare worker with PCR-confirmed SARS-CoV-2 infection or an uninfected control (not recorded which). The genes are TRBV25-1 and TRBJ1-1; a weak D match, TRBD1 (5 bases). The sample in question was whole blood, obtained at baseline. CDR3 coding DNA: TGTGCCAGCAGGCAGGGAGTCATGAACACTGAAGCTTTCTTT. Protein sequence: CASRQGVMNTEAFF.